A single sample is the source of the 5 T cell receptor beta chains below, sequenced in a study of cytomegalovirus exposure and HLA in healthy donors. Vbeta (60) and Jbeta (13) primers were used in the PCR. Sequenced by immunoSEQ multiplex PCR; TCRdb stores in-frame clones only, minus some. The sample yields some 240,000 clones, nearly 95% seen once. Specimen: PBMCs. Every receptor here comes from a girl aged 2-10 years in good health and CMV-seronegative.

V gene TRBV6-1 combines with J gene TRBJ2-7, with D maybe TRBD2 (6 bases). V lost 4 bases, J lost 3 bases, and 25 bases lay in between. The CDR3 sequence is 18 residues long. Germline CDR1 reads MNHNS; CDR2 reads SASEGT. CDR3 bases: TGTGCCAGCAGTGGCCGAACTACTAGCACCCCATTTGGCTACGAGCAGTACTTC. Residues: CASSGRTTSTPFGYEQYF.

The genes are TRBV6-6 and TRBJ1-3, with D perhaps matching TRBD1 (6 bases). This CDR3 region has 15 residues. Trimming took 2 bases from V and 2 from J, leaving 10 bases between them. Germline assignment: CDR1 MNHNY and CDR2 SVGAGI (reference sequence). The CDR3 reads CASSYPDRTGNTIYF. The DNA for the CDR3 is TGTGCCAGCAGTTACCCTGACAGGACTGGAAACACCATATATTTT.

V usage is TRBV7-6 and J usage is TRBJ2-5; D might be TRBD1 (6 bases). The CDR3 totals 13 residues. In germline, CDR1 is SGHVS, CDR2 FNYEAQ. Deletions cut 6 bases from V and 6 bases from J, with 14 bases between. CDR3 protein: CASSVTRGQTQYF. The CDR3 nucleotides read TGTGCCAGCAGTGTTACCAGGGGTCAGACCCAGTACTTC.

The J gene is TRBJ2-1, the V gene TRBV5-1; 14 bases map to TRBD2. The V segment lost 4 bases and the J segment 1 base; nucleotides outside the gene matches: 4. The CDR3 covers 17 residues. Germline-derived CDR1 and CDR2 are SGHRS and YFSETQ. CDR3 amino acids: CASSPGLAGVSYNEQFF. In DNA form, the CDR3 reads TGCGCCAGCAGCCCGGGACTAGCGGGAGTATCCTACAATGAGCAGTTCTTC. The full variable domain, in which reference TRBV5-1 and TRBJ2-1 provide the parts outside the CDR3, is KAGVTQTPRYLIKTRGQQVTLSCSPISGHRSVSWYQQTPGQGLQFLFEYFSETQRNKGNFPGRFSGRQFSNSRSEMNVSTLELGDSALYLCASSPGLAGVSYNEQFFGPGTRLTVL.

V and J are TRBV15 and TRBJ1-4; D gene unclear. The CDR3 runs to 14 residues. Trimming took off 1 base at V and 3 bases at J, with 6 bases between the two ends. Germline CDR1 reads LNHNV; CDR2 reads YYDKDF (reference sequence). CDR3 region: CATSRGAANEKLFF. The CDR3 coding sequence is TGTGCCACCAGCAGAGGGGCAGCTAATGAAAAACTGTTTTTT.